The next 31 T cell receptor beta chains were all read from a single sample in a study of shared clonotypes between healthy human individuals. Assay used: immunoSEQ multiplex PCR; TCRdb lists only in-frame clones, some missing. Among roughly 2 million clones listed, approximately 94% were seen once. Sequenced sample: naive CD4+ T cells sorted from blood. Described subset: CD45RA+ positively selected. These receptors were collected from a man aged 18 to 30 in good health.

This chain uses TRBV6-1 with TRBJ1-4; D remains ambiguous. Per germline, CDR1 MNHNS and CDR2 SASEGT. V was trimmed by 1 base and J by 0 bases, leaving 9 bases between them. This CDR3 has 16 residues. The CDR3 DNA is TGTGCCAGCAGTGAAGTCAGGATCACAACTAATGAAAAACTGTTTTTT. Translating gives CASSEVRITTNEKLFF.

The chain joins TRBV5-1 to TRBJ1-5; tentative D call: TRBD1 (5 bases). V was pared by 0 bases and J by 3 bases, with 10 bases between. The germline CDR1 and CDR2 sequences are SGHRS and YFSETQ. This CDR3 comprises 15 residues. DNA for the CDR3: TGCGCCAGCAGCTTGGGGGACGCCTTCAATCAGCCCCAGCATTTT. As protein: CASSLGDAFNQPQHF.

V and J are TRBV18 and TRBJ1-6, with D possibly TRBD1 on 6 matching bases. V lost 6 bases and J lost 5, with 11 bases in between. The V gene's germline CDR1 is KGHSH and CDR2 LQKENI. The CDR3 is made up of 14 amino acids. For the CDR3, the DNA is TGTGCCAGCTCCTTTACAGGGAATAATTCACCCCTCCACTTT. The encoded protein is CASSFTGNNSPLHF.

The chain recombines TRBV6-1 with TRBJ1-1; D gene unclear. CDR1 MNHNS and CDR2 SASEGT come from the germline V gene. The CDR3 is 14 residues long. V was cut by 1 base and J by 4 bases, with 10 bases left in between. CDR3 in amino acids: CASSEEVWVTEAFF. Here the CDR3 DNA reads TGTGCCAGCAGTGAAGAGGTATGGGTCACTGAAGCTTTCTTT.

This sequence joins TRBV6-5 and TRBJ2-1; D is perhaps TRBD1 or TRBD2 (5 bases each). Trimming left V 2 bases short and J 3 bases short, with 11 bases between. The germline CDR1 and CDR2 sequences are MNHEY and SVGAGI. The CDR3 is made up of 15 amino acids. CDR3 amino acids: CASSYGAGSYNEQFF. The CDR3 DNA reads TGTGCCAGCAGTTACGGGGCGGGTAGCTACAATGAGCAGTTCTTC.

The J gene is TRBJ1-6, the V gene TRBV30; D unclear. The V end was cut by 8 bases, the J end by 5 bases, with 13 bases between. CDR3 length: 13 amino acids. Germline CDR1 GTSNPN, CDR2 SVGIG (reference sequence). The CDR3 sequence is CAQRANHNSPLHF. The CDR3 bases are TGTGCCCAACGAGCTAACCATAATTCACCCCTCCACTTT.

This clone was recorded only once. Different DNA sequences within this sample yield the same CDR3. The rearrangement links TRBV6-1 to TRBJ2-7; 7 positions agree with TRBD1. Unmatched junction bases numbered 3, after V lost 4 bases and J lost 0 bases. This CDR3 is built from 14 residues. Germline loops: CDR1 MNHNS, CDR2 SASEGT. The CDR3 protein is CASSGTGSSYEQYF. The CDR3 coding sequence is TGTGCCAGCAGTGGGACAGGTTCCTCCTACGAGCAGTACTTC.

For this clone: This sample includes further DNA sequences coding for the same CDR3. The chain combines TRBV11-2 with TRBJ2-7, with 8 bases lining up with TRBD1. Losses at the gene ends were 3 bases for V and 3 bases for J; bases not matched to a gene: 7. There are 15 residues in the CDR3. In germline, CDR1 is SGHAT, CDR2 FQNNGV. The CDR3 coding sequence is TGTGCCAGCAGCTTGGTGACAGGGGCTAGCTACGAGCAGTACTTC. This gives the protein CASSLVTGASYEQYF.

The chain combines TRBV5-6 with TRBJ1-5; 7 nucleotides agree with TRBD1. This CDR3 region has 15 residues. V gave up 2 bases and J gave up 3 bases; unmatched junction bases: 5. Germline-derived CDR1 and CDR2 are SGHDT and YYEEEE. The CDR3 nucleotides are TGTGCCAGCAGCTTAAGAGGGGGCCCCAATCAGCCCCAGCATTTT. Translated, it gives CASSLRGGPNQPQHF.

This chain uses TRBV7-6 with TRBJ1-2; the D gene is possibly TRBD1 (6 bases). From germline, CDR1 is SGHVS and CDR2 FNYEAQ. With 2 bases removed from V and 5 bases from J, the gap between germline ends came to 9 bases. The CDR3 extends over 13 amino acids. The CDR3 DNA reads TGTGCCAGCAGCTTACGTACAGGGTATGGCTACACCTTC. As protein: CASSLRTGYGYTF.

The V gene is TRBV5-4, the J gene TRBJ2-7, with 7 bases identical to TRBD1. Germline V gene lookup returns CDR1 SGHNT and CDR2 YYREEE (reference sequence). V trimming: 7 bases; J trimming: 13 bases; junction bases outside the gene matches: 11. The CDR3 loop spans 11 amino acids. CDR3 coding DNA: TGTGCCAGCCGTGAACCAGGACAGGACTACTTC. Amino acids: CASREPGQDYF.

The chain employs TRBV6-1 and TRBJ1-6; TRBD1 matches 8 bases. Trimming cost V 4 bases and J 6 bases; bases outside gene matches: 5. The length of the CDR3 is 15 residues. Germline V gives CDR1 MNHNS, CDR2 SASEGT. CDR3 loop: CASSGSTGGNSPLHF. The CDR3 region has the DNA TGTGCCAGCAGTGGTTCCACAGGGGGTAATTCACCCCTCCACTTT.

The CDR3, as DNA: TGTGCCAGCAGTGGGTCAGGCCCCCCCTACGAGCAGTACTTC. It is translated as CASSGSGPPYEQYF. This sequence joins TRBV2 and TRBJ2-7, with D uncertain. Germline lookup yields CDR1 SNHLY and CDR2 FYNNEI. Trimming shortened V by 4 bases and J by 2 bases, and 12 bases separated the two germline ends. The CDR3 consists of 14 residues.

This clone showed up just once. The rearrangement links TRBV29-1 to TRBJ2-1; the D gene is possibly TRBD1 (6 bases). The CDR3 sequence is 15 residues long. The V end lost 6 bases, the J end lost 0 bases, and 15 bases lay between the germline ends. Germline-derived CDR1 and CDR2 are SQVTM and ANQGSEA. This CDR3 reads CSVGKTGSSYNEQFF. DNA for the CDR3: TGCAGCGTCGGAAAGACAGGCAGCTCCTACAATGAGCAGTTCTTC.

Details on this clone: Other DNA sequences in the same sample also yield this CDR3. J is TRBJ2-7 and V is TRBV6-5; the D is unclear. Trimming shortened V by 2 bases and J by 6 bases, and 5 bases separated the two germline ends. Germline values: CDR1 MNHEY, CDR2 SVGAGI. The CDR3 covers 11 residues. CDR3 region: CASSYIGEQYF. CDR3 coding DNA: TGTGCCAGCAGTTACATAGGCGAGCAGTACTTC.

J is TRBJ2-7 and V is TRBV20-1; the D is unclear. The germline gives CDR1 DFQATT, CDR2 SNEGSKA (reference sequence). The V end lost 5 bases, the J end lost 5 bases, and 7 bases lay between the germline ends. This CDR3 has 10 residues. DNA of the CDR3: TGCAGTGCTTTCCTGAACGAGCAGTACTTC. It yields the protein CSAFLNEQYF.

Notes on this clone: The sample holds other DNA sequences that translate to the same CDR3. The chain carries TRBV6-5 and TRBJ1-1; D gene unclear. Per the germline V gene, CDR1 is MNHEY and CDR2 is SVGAGI. This CDR3 comprises 14 residues. The V end lost 0 bases, the J end lost 2 bases, and 7 bases lay between the germline ends. The DNA for the CDR3 is TGTGCCAGCAGTTACTCAAGAGGAAACACTGAAGCTTTCTTT. It codes for CASSYSRGNTEAFF.

A remark on this clone: The sample contains more than one DNA sequence encoding this CDR3. In DNA form, the CDR3 reads TGTGCCAGCTCACCGGGGACAGTCGGGTACGAGCAGTACTTC. Amino acids: CASSPGTVGYEQYF. The rearrangement links TRBV18 to TRBJ2-7, with TRBD1 matching over 7 bases. CDR3 length equals 14 residues. Per the germline V gene, CDR1 is KGHSH and CDR2 is LQKENI. J gave up 4 bases and V 3 bases, and 6 bases lay outside the gene matches.

This chain uses TRBV9 with TRBJ2-5, with 9 nucleotides matching TRBD2. This CDR3 is 17 amino acids long. Per the germline V gene, CDR1 is SGDLS and CDR2 is YYNGEE. With V trimmed by 0 bases and J by 4 bases, 10 bases remained unmatched. The CDR3 DNA sequence: TGTGCCAGCAGCGTAGTTGGTAGCGGGAGAGGTGGAGAGACCCAGTACTTC. Protein sequence: CASSVVGSGRGGETQYF.

The chain uses TRBV28 and TRBJ1-6; D unclear. Trimming cost V 4 bases and J 12 bases, with 22 bases left between them. CDR3 size: 16 residues. Germline CDR1 reads MDHEN; CDR2 reads SYDVKM. CDR3 in amino acids: CASSSPLRNSLRPLHF. In nucleotides, the CDR3 is TGTGCCAGCAGTTCCCCTCTTCGCAATTCCCTCCGACCCCTCCACTTT.

CDR3 region: CAINPGQASTDTQYF. In nucleotides, the CDR3 is TGTGCCATCAACCCGGGACAGGCTAGCACAGATACGCAGTATTTT. The chain is built from TRBV10-3 and TRBJ2-3, with TRBD1 matching 8 bases. The J segment lost 0 bases and the V segment lost 7 bases, leaving 6 bases of the junction unmatched. From germline, CDR1 is ENHRY and CDR2 SYGVKD. CDR3 length equals 15 residues.

The chain employs TRBV18 and TRBJ2-1, with 7 bases lining up with TRBD2. V was pared by 2 bases and J by 6 bases, with 1 base of the junction left unmatched. Germline V gene lookup returns CDR1 KGHSH and CDR2 LQKENI. The CDR3 is made up of 13 amino acids. The CDR3: CASSPGLVNEQFF. Here the CDR3 DNA reads TGTGCCAGCTCACCAGGACTAGTCAATGAGCAGTTCTTC.

This rearrangement joins TRBV4-3 to TRBJ2-3, with 7 bases identical to TRBD1. V lost 3 bases, J lost 4 bases, and 10 bases stayed unmatched. Germline V gene sequence: CDR1 LGHNA, CDR2 YSLEER. CDR3 length: 16 amino acids. The CDR3 reads CASSQGLTGMADTQYF. The CDR3 region has the DNA TGCGCCAGCAGCCAGGGTCTGACAGGGATGGCAGATACGCAGTATTTT.

The V and J genes are TRBV5-4 and TRBJ1-1; D uncertain. Germline V gene lookup returns CDR1 SGHNT and CDR2 YYREEE (reference sequence). V shed 4 bases and J shed 7 bases, with 14 bases lying between them. The CDR3 runs 13 residues. CDR3 amino acids: CASSPVLAIEAFF. The CDR3 region has the DNA TGTGCCAGCAGCCCGGTTTTGGCTATTGAAGCTTTCTTT.

V is TRBV18 and J is TRBJ2-7; D may be TRBD2 (5 bases). Per germline, CDR1 KGHSH and CDR2 LQKENI. This CDR3 is built from 15 residues. Deletions cut 1 base from V and 5 bases from J, with 15 bases between. CDR3: CASSPLDSLGNEQYF. DNA of the CDR3: TGTGCCAGCTCACCACTGGACTCACTGGGAAACGAGCAGTACTTC. Variable domain in full (rest from reference TRBV18 and TRBJ2-7): NAGVMQNPRHLVRRRGQEARLRCSPMKGHSHVYWYRQLPEEGLKFMVYLQKENIIDESGMPKERFSAEFPKEGPSILRIQQVVRGDSAAYFCASSPLDSLGNEQYFGPGTRLTVT.

The V call is TRBV6-1, the J call TRBJ2-7; maybe TRBD2 (6 bases). The CDR3 is 17 amino acids. V lost 1 base to trimming and J lost 5 bases, with 21 bases between them. Germline assignment: CDR1 MNHNS and CDR2 SASEGT. The CDR3: CASSEEEGWYGSHEQYF. CDR3 nucleotides: TGTGCCAGCAGTGAAGAGGAAGGGTGGTACGGGAGCCACGAGCAGTACTTC.

The genes are TRBV5-5 and TRBJ2-7, with D perhaps assigned TRBD1 or TRBD2 (5 bases each). Trimming stripped 4 bases from V and 0 bases from J, with 8 bases between. This CDR3 has 13 residues. CDR1 is SGHKS and CDR2 is YYEKEE in the germline V gene (reference sequence). CDR3 region: CASSTGPSYEQYF. For the CDR3, the DNA is TGTGCCAGCAGCACGGGACCCTCCTACGAGCAGTACTTC.

The chain links TRBV30 to TRBJ2-1, with 9 bases fitting TRBD2. The trim removed 0 bases at V and 8 bases at J, leaving 14 bases unmatched. This CDR3 has 17 amino acids. CDR1 is GTSNPN and CDR2 is SVGIG in the germline V gene (reference sequence). The CDR3 region has the DNA TGTGCCTGGAGTGTTACATCGTTTAGCGGGAGTGGCGATGAGCAGTTCTTC. It codes for CAWSVTSFSGSGDEQFF.

The sample holds one count of this clone. The chain couples TRBV5-1 to TRBJ1-1; D is undetermined. Trimming took 0 bases from V and 0 from J, leaving 12 bases between them. There are 16 residues in the CDR3. The germline V gene encodes CDR1 SGHRS and CDR2 YFSETQ. CDR3 protein: CASSLEAPTVNTEAFF. In DNA form, the CDR3 reads TGCGCCAGCAGCTTGGAGGCCCCGACGGTGAACACTGAAGCTTTCTTT.

This clone was counted a single time. The chain carries TRBV5-1 and TRBJ1-5; no clear D gene. Germline V gene sequence: CDR1 SGHRS, CDR2 YFSETQ. Deletions cut 0 bases from V and 3 bases from J, with 10 bases between. This CDR3 comprises 15 residues. The CDR3: CASSLDDPYNQPQHF. CDR3 sequence (DNA): TGCGCCAGCAGCTTGGATGACCCTTACAATCAGCCCCAGCATTTT.

The V and J genes are TRBV23-1 and TRBJ2-2; D uncertain. TRBV23-1 counts as an open reading frame of uncertain function. Trimming shortened V by 1 base and J by 1 base, and 13 bases separated the two germline ends. The CDR3 consists of 17 residues. CDR3 nucleotide sequence: TGCGCCAGCAGTCAATTTAGGGAACAAGTGAACACCGGGGAGCTGTTTTTT. Its translation is CASSQFREQVNTGELFF.